Sequencing of this T cell receptor beta chain was carried out in a study of CD8 T cells in ankylosing spondylitis. Study-wide results and limits: Matched ankylosing spondylitis synovial fluid reportedly showed significant enrichment of disease-linked clones.

This clonotype occurred many times. No antigen is known for it. One entry per CDR3 protein, called by TCRdb with MiXCR from the 5' RACE reads. The table has under 150,000 distinct CDR3 sequences, roughly 15% seen once; the top ten hold almost 3%. Germline V gene sequence: CDR1 ENHRY, CDR2 SYGVKD. The CDR3 runs 16 residues. V lost 2 bases, J lost 3 bases, and 5 bases stayed unmatched. Material: blood, either unsorted or a sorted T cell fraction (not recorded which). This TCR was sampled from a female donor with ankylosing spondylitis or in good health (not recorded which). The genes are TRBV10-3 and TRBJ2-1, with 9 bases lining up with TRBD2. CDR3 residues: CAISEALAGSYNEQFF. CDR3 nucleotide sequence: TGTGCCATCAGTGAGGCACTAGCGGGTAGCTACAATGAGCAGTTCTTC.